These 14 T cell receptor beta chains were sequenced from one sample in a study of T cells expressing NK-cell markers. After re-calling the 5' RACE reads, TCRdb lists one entry per CDR3 protein, DNA absent. Here the sample table reports 550,000 or so distinct CDR3 sequences. The specimen sequenced was blood T cells: a sorted CD56 or NKG2C T cell subset, CD4+ or CD8+ T cells, or bulk PBMC T cells (not recorded which). These receptors came from a man aged 18 to 29 in good health.

The CDR3 sequence: CASSHPGQNTGELFF. The chain couples TRBV3-1 to TRBJ2-2; the TCRdb call, TRBD1, lacks DNA for checking. CDR1 and CDR2 (germline): LGHDT, YNNKEL (reference sequence). This CDR3 is 15 amino acids long.

The V and J genes are TRBV12-3 or TRBV12-4 and TRBJ2-3; TCRdb's D call, TRBD1, is unchecked because there is no DNA. This CDR3 spans 19 amino acids. CDR3 sequence reads: CASSTKTGQGEGSTDTQYF.

The rearrangement uses TRBV10-3 and TRBJ2-1. The length of the CDR3 is 14 residues. Looked up from germline, CDR1 is ENHRY and CDR2 is SYGVKD. CDR3 amino acids: CAISESFSRNEQFF.

V gene TRBV25-1 combines with J gene TRBJ1-5; TCRdb's D call, TRBD1, is unchecked because there is no DNA. From germline, CDR1 is MGHDK and CDR2 SYGVNS. The length of the CDR3 is 14 residues. CDR3 sequence reads: CASRAGGSNQPQHF.

The chain uses TRBV6-2 or TRBV6-3 and TRBJ1-1; no DNA is available, so the TRBD1 call from TCRdb remains unchecked. The CDR3 length is 12 residues. Germline CDR1 and CDR2: MNHEY and SVGEGT. The CDR3 region is CASSNTGTEAFF.

This CDR3 reads CASSLRTGPTGIQYF. This chain links TRBV5-6 with TRBJ2-4; lacking DNA, the TRBD1 call made by TCRdb goes unchecked. The CDR3 runs 15 residues. Germline V lookup: CDR1 SGHDT, CDR2 YYEEEE.

The J gene is TRBJ2-5, the V gene TRBV12-3 or TRBV12-4; TCRdb lists TRBD2, though no DNA is available to test this call. The CDR3 is 18 amino acids. The CDR3 loop is CASSSVLSGGRYRETQYF.

The chain links TRBV12-3 or TRBV12-4 to TRBJ2-4. This CDR3 region has 13 residues. The CDR3 reads CASSLDQRNIQYF.

The CDR3 protein is CASSGSVQETQYF. The chain uses TRBV5-1 and TRBJ2-5. The CDR3 is 13 amino acids. CDR1 is SGHRS and CDR2 is YFSETQ in the germline V gene.

This sequence joins TRBV11-2 and TRBJ2-1. The CDR3 is 13 amino acids. Per germline, CDR1 SGHAT and CDR2 FQNNGV. The CDR3 loop reads CASSSPWADEQFF.

This chain connects TRBV12-3 or TRBV12-4 to TRBJ1-6. The CDR3 covers 15 residues. The CDR3 here is CASSSRQIRNSPLHF.

The chain links TRBV29-1 to TRBJ2-5; TCRdb calls TRBD2, which cannot be checked without DNA. The germline gives CDR1 SQVTM, CDR2 ANQGSEA. The CDR3 covers 16 residues. This chain's CDR3 is CSAGGNGLAGGETQYF.

The gene calls are TRBV10-3 and TRBJ1-1; absent DNA, TCRdb's TRBD1 call cannot be checked. Germline assignment: CDR1 ENHRY and CDR2 SYGVKD. The CDR3 runs to 11 residues. The CDR3 region is CAIGGDTEAFF.

V is TRBV7-2 and J is TRBJ2-5; as DNA is missing, the TRBD2 call by TCRdb cannot be tested. Germline values: CDR1 SGHTA, CDR2 FQGNSA. This CDR3 comprises 14 residues. This CDR3 is CASTERDSLETQYF.